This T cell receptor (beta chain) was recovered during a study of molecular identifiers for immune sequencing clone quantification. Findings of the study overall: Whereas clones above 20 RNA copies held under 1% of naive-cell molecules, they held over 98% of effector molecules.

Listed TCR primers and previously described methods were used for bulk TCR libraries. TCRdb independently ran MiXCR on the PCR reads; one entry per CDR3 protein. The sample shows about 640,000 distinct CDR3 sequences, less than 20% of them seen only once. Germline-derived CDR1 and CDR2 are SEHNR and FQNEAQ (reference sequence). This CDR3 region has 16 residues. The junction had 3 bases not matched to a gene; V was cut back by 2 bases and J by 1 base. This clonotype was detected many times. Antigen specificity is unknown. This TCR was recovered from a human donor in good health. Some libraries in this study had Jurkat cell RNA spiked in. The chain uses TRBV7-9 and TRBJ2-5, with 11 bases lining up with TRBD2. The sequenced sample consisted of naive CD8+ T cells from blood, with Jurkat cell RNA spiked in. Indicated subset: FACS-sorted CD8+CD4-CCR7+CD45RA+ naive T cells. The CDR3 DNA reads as TGTGCCAGCAGCTTACTACTAGCGGGGGTCCAAGAGACCCAGTACTTC. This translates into CASSLLLAGVQETQYF.